This TCR beta chain derives from a study of identical twins. General study findings and limits: Conclusions leaned on cross-sectional statistical analysis and did not track the same donors over time.

Healthy Caucasians made up all donors. This clonotype has at least ten counts. Its antigen remains unidentified. TCRdb recomputed calls from the 5' RACE reads with MiXCR, one row per CDR3 protein. The profile shows fewer than 650,000 distinct CDR3 sequences, around 7.4% of them singletons. The CDR3 runs to 13 residues. CDR1 is SEHNR, CDR2 FQNEAQ, per germline (reference sequence). The germline V and J ends were trimmed by 3 bases and 5 bases, with 8 bases remaining between them. Another study also made use of these data, one on yellow fever vaccine responses in identical twins. That report adds: Reportedly, twins showed a vaccine T cell response that looked partly convergent and partly personalized.

The chain employs TRBV7-9 and TRBJ2-1; D ambiguous. Sequencing was carried out using PBMCs. The TCR sequence derives from a young woman in good health. Here the CDR3 DNA reads TGTGCCAGCAGCTTTGGTGGGAACAATGAGCAGTTCTTC. Protein: CASSFGGNNEQFF.